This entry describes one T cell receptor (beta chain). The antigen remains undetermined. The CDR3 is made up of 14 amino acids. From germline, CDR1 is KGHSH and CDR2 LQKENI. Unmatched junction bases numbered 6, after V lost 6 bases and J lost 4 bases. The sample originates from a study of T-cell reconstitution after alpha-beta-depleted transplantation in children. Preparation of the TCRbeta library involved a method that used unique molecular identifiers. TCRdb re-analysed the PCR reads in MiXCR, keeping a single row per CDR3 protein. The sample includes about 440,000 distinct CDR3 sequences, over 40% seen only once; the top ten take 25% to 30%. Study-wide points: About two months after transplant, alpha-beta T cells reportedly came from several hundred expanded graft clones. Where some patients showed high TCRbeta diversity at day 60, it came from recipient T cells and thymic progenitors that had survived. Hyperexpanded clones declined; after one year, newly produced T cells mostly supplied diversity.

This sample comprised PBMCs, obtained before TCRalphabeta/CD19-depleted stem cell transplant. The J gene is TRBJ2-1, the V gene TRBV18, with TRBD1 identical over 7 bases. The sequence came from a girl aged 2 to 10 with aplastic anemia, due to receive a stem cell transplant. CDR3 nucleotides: TGTGCCAGCTCCCAAGGGGGACAGTACAATGAGCAGTTCTTC. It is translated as CASSQGGQYNEQFF. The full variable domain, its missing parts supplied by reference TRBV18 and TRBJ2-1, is NAGVMQNPRHLVRRRGQEARLRCSPMKGHSHVYWYRQLPEEGLKFMVYLQKENIIDESGMPKERFSAEFPKEGPSILRIQQVVRGDSAAYFCASSQGGQYNEQFFGPGTRLTVL.